A selection of T cell receptor beta chains follows, all from one sample in a study of early T cells in non-severe SARS-CoV-2 infection. TCRdb recomputed calls from the 5' RACE reads with MiXCR, one row per CDR3 protein. The sample shows 55,000 or so distinct CDR3 sequences, approximately 10% of them seen only once. Sequencing input: whole blood. The receptors here all came from an adult who was a healthcare worker with PCR-confirmed SARS-CoV-2 infection or an uninfected control (not recorded which). The CDR3 runs from the conserved cysteine through the conserved F or W. The order of the fields is V gene, clone size, D gene, J gene, CDR3 DNA, CDR3 protein. D genes are given only for firm matches. Some rows mark clone size as missing; the rest say once, few, many or name a class of expanded clone.

>TRBV2|.|.|TRBJ2-3
TGTGCCAGCAGTGCTGGGTATAGCACAGATACGCAGTATTTT
CASSAGYSTDTQYF
>TRBV28|few|.|TRBJ1-2
TGTGCCAGCAGTTTACAGGGAGTTGGCTACACCTTC
CASSLQGVGYTF
>TRBV20-1|.|TRBD2|TRBJ2-3
TGCAGTGTTGGCGGGGGATGGGTAGGCACAGATACGCAGTATTTT
CSVGGGWVGTDTQYF
>TRBV20-1|.|TRBD1|TRBJ2-2
TGCAGTGCCTCCGGGACAGCCTACACCGGGGAGCTGTTTTTT
CSASGTAYTGELFF
>TRBV6-5|.|.|TRBJ1-1
TGTGCCAGCAGCACTACAAACGCTGACAGGGAAGCTTTCTTT
CASSTTNADREAFF
>TRBV12-3/TRBV12-4|.|.|TRBJ1-2
TGTGCCAGCAGTTTATGGTTCAGTGGCTACACCTTC
CASSLWFSGYTF
>TRBV11-2|.|TRBD1|TRBJ2-3
TGTGCCAGCAGCTTAGGGGGACAGGGCTTCACAGATACGCAGTATTTT
CASSLGGQGFTDTQYF
>TRBV7-6|.|TRBD2|TRBJ2-1
TGTGCCAGCAGCTTGGCGGGGGGCACCTACAATGAGCAGTTCTTC
CASSLAGGTYNEQFF
>TRBV12-3/TRBV12-4|few|.|TRBJ2-2
TGTGCCAGCAGTTTAAGACATTCGAACACCGGGGAGCTGTTTTTT
CASSLRHSNTGELFF
>TRBV27|many|TRBD1|TRBJ2-7
TGTGCCAGCAGTTTTGGGACAGGGAACGAGCAGTACTTC
CASSFGTGNEQYF
>TRBV24-1|few|TRBD1|TRBJ2-3
TGTGCCACCAGTGATTTGCACAGGGGAACAGATACGCAGTATTTT
CATSDLHRGTDTQYF
>TRBV5-1|.|.|TRBJ1-1
TGCGCCAGCAGCTTGGCCGCGGCGGGGACTGAAGCTTTCTTT
CASSLAAAGTEAFF
>TRBV20-1|few|TRBD1|TRBJ2-2
TGCAGTGCTCCCACCGGGACAGGTGGGACCGGGGAGCTGTTTTTT
CSAPTGTGGTGELFF
>TRBV27|.|TRBD1|TRBJ2-3
TGTGCCAGCAGTTTCTACAGGGGCGTAGATACGCAGTATTTT
CASSFYRGVDTQYF
>TRBV12-3/TRBV12-4|.|.|TRBJ2-7
TGTGCCAGCAGTTTGGATTCAACGACCACCTACGAGCAGTACTTC
CASSLDSTTTYEQYF
>TRBV29-1|.|TRBD1|TRBJ2-7
TGCAGCGTTGTTGGACAGGGCTACGAGCAGTACTTC
CSVVGQGYEQYF
>TRBV19|few|TRBD1|TRBJ2-2
TGTGCCAGTAGTCCCATAGGCGGACAGGGGCGCACCGGGGAGCTGTTTTTT
CASSPIGGQGRTGELFF
>TRBV12-3/TRBV12-4|few|TRBD2|TRBJ2-1
TGTGCCAGCATTAGCGGGATTTTTTACAATGAGCAGTTCTTC
CASISGIFYNEQFF
>TRBV18|.|.|TRBJ2-7
TGTGCCAGCTCACCTCTGCCCCAGGGGTACGAGCAGTACTTC
CASSPLPQGYEQYF
>TRBV6-5|many|.|TRBJ2-3
TGTGCCAGCAGTTACCCTTCAGGGACAAGGGCTCGTACGCAGTATTTT
CASSYPSGTRARTQYF
>TRBV27|.|.|TRBJ2-7
TGTGCCAGCACCGAAGGCGCGCCCTCCTACGAGCAGTACTTC
CASTEGAPSYEQYF
>TRBV5-1|few|.|TRBJ2-3
TGCGCCAGCGTCGAGGACAGATCCACAGATACGCAGTATTTT
CASVEDRSTDTQYF
>TRBV7-2|few|TRBD1|TRBJ1-5
TGTGCCAGCAGCCCCTCGGTAGGACAGGGGCAGCCCCAGCATTTT
CASSPSVGQGQPQHF
>TRBV3-1|few|.|TRBJ2-1
TGTGCCAGCAGCAACATGCTCCGGGACACCCGCGGTGGTGAGCAGTTCTTC
CASSNMLRDTRGGEQFF
>TRBV28|many|TRBD1|TRBJ2-6
TGTGCCAGCAGGAAACAACGAGCCGGGACAGGGAGCTCTGGGGCCAACGTCCTGACTTTC
CASRKQRAGTGSSGANVLTF
>TRBV5-5|many|.|TRBJ2-7
TGTGCCAGCAGCCAAGCGGACGAGCAGTACTTC
CASSQADEQYF
>TRBV2|.|.|TRBJ2-3
TGTGCCAGCAGTGACCGACAGCTCACAGATACGCAGTATTTT
CASSDRQLTDTQYF
>TRBV5-1|few|TRBD1|TRBJ1-3
TGCGCCAGCAGCTTGACGGACAGGGGAAGCTCTGGAAACACCATATATTTT
CASSLTDRGSSGNTIYF
>TRBV7-8|few|.|TRBJ2-7
TGTGCCAGCAGCTTAGGTACGGGTGTCGGTGAGCAGTACTTC
CASSLGTGVGEQYF